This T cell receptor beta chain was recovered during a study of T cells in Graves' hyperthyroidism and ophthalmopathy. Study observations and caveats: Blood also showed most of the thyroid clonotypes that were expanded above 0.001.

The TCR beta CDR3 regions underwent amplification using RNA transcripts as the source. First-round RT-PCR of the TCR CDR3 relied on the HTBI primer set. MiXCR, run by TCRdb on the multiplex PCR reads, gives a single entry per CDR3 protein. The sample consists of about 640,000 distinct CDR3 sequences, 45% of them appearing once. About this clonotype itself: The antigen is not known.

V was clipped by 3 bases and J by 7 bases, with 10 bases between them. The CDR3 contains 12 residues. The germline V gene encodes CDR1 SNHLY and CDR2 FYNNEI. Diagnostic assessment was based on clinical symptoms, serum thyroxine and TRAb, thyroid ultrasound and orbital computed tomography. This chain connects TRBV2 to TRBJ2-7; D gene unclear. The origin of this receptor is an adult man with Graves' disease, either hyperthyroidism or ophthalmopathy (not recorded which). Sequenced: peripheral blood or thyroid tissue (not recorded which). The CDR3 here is CASSEARLEQYF. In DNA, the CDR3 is TGTGCCAGCAGTGAGGCAAGGTTGGAGCAGTACTTC.